This T cell receptor beta chain was recovered during a study of T cells after yellow fever vaccination. This clonotype has a count of ten or more. TCRdb passed the 5' RACE reads through MiXCR, listing each CDR3 protein once. The data show around 260,000 distinct CDR3 sequences, around 5.2% seen once. The sample was CD4+ T cells sorted from PBMCs, taken on the day of the yellow fever booster vaccination. The clonotype originates from a man between 18 and 35 years old who received the YFV17D yellow fever vaccine.

This chain's CDR3 is CASSLDMVAGELFF. The DNA for the CDR3 is TGTGCCAGCAGCTTAGATATGGTAGCCGGGGAGCTGTTTTTT. J is TRBJ2-2 and V is TRBV7-2; unclear D gene. CDR1 is SGHTA and CDR2 is FQGNSA in the germline V gene. V was clipped by 1 base and J by 6 bases, with 9 bases between them. The CDR3 has 14 residues.